This T cell receptor beta chain was observed in a study of blood T cell repertoires in COVID-19. TCRdb keeps only in-frame clones here, not all; method: immunoSEQ multiplex PCR. The repertoire holds roughly 180,000 clones, 94% seen once, with 0.6% to 0.9% in the top ten. V lost 3 bases, J lost 2 bases, and 9 bases stayed unmatched. The CDR3 is 18 amino acids. CDR1 SGHRS and CDR2 YFSETQ come from the germline V gene. The chain carries TRBV5-1 and TRBJ2-2, with 11 bases fitting TRBD2. Sequences were obtained from peripheral blood. The TCR originated in a man younger than 40 with COVID-19, enrolled during active disease. CDR3 protein: CASSWVLGTSGNTGELFF. DNA for the CDR3: TGCGCCAGCAGCTGGGTTTTGGGGACTAGCGGTAACACCGGGGAGCTGTTTTTT.